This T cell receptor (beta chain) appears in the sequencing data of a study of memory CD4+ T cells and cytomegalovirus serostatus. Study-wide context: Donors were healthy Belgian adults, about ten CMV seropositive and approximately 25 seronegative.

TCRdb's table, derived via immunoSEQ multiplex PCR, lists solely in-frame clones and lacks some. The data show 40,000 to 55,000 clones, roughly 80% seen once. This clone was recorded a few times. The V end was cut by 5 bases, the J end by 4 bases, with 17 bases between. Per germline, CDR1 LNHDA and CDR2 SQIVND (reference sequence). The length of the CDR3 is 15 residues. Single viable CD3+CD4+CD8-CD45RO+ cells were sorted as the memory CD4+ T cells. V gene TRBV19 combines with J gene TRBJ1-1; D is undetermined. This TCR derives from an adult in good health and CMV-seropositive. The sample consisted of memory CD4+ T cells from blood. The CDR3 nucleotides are TGTGCCAGTAGTCACCGGGATTATTCAGGCACTGAAGCTTTCTTT. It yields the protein CASSHRDYSGTEAFF. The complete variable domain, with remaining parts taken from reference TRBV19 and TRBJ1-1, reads DGGITQSPKYLFRKEGQNVTLSCEQNLNHDAMYWYRQDPGQGLRLIYYSQIVNDFQKGDIAEGYSVSREKKESFPLTVTSAQKNPTAFYLCASSHRDYSGTEAFFGQGTRLTVV.